The T cell receptor beta chain under discussion was sequenced for a study of tumor-infiltrating lymphocytes in primary liver carcinoma (dated by TCRdb to 2016 to 2017). For the study in its entirety: Of the five patients (three men and two women, aged 30 to 69 years), four had hepatocellular carcinoma and one had combined HCC and intrahepatic cholangiocarcinoma. Tumors of the five patients were stage T1-T3 N0M0 with maximum diameters of about 4.2 to 10 cm. Samples yielded roughly 3.5 to 8 million productive TCRbeta reads; read depth did not differ significantly between tissue types. For each liver tumor, the study sampled five regions along with adjacent normal tissue and blood, and applied TCRbeta repertoire sequencing, expression microarrays and whole-exome sequencing. A total of some 35 specimens from 5 patients went through TCRbeta repertoire sequencing, namely 25 tumor regions, 5 adjacent noncancerous liver tissues and 5 peripheral blood samples. The 20 to 30 tumor region samples were profiled with Agilent mRNA microarrays so that TCRbeta repertoire diversity could be related to the local molecular phenotype. Reproducibility between technical replicate repertoires was high, with correlation coefficients above 0.95 and mean shared-clone rates about 0.9. The full study reports these points: Because the samples were bulk and unsorted, CD4+ and CD8+ T cell repertoires could not be compared. A significantly larger repertoire fraction was made up by the top 250 clones in tumors than in blood (p = 0.039). Only about 8-25% of top clones were present in all five regions of a tumor, suggesting spatial heterogeneity of tumor-infiltrating T cells. Consistent with antigen-driven expansion, pairs of tumor regions showed higher repertoire overlap (mean around 35%) than either tumor-adjacent pairs (about 17%) or tumor-blood pairs (approximately 15%). With just 4 or 5 patients in the study, the authors point out that the findings should be validated in a larger study. Only the TCR beta chain was sequenced, which likely underestimates true repertoire diversity because unpaired alpha chains were not captured.

The CDR3 sequence runs 13 residues, both termini included. Only the CDR3 DNA stays, 39 bases, in frame from base 1. Trimming takes 6 bases from V and 7 bases from J, and the germline ends sit 16 bases apart. Sequences SQVTM (CDR1) and ANQGSEA (CDR2) are obtained from the germline V gene. Without any cell sorting, total RNA and DNA were extracted together from approximately 22-30 mg of bulk tissue using the AllPrep DNA/RNA mini kit. Five patients with histopathologically diagnosed primary liver carcinoma underwent surgical resection in China between November 2015 and 2016. Patients had chronic HBV infection and were treatment-naive at sampling. Five spatially separated regions were sampled per tumor: superior, inferior, left-lateral and right-lateral poles, plus the tumor centre. According to histology, viable tumor cells made up more than 80% of every tumor sample. Each fresh piece of tumor and adjacent tissue was cut in two, with one half stored in RNAlater at -80 degrees C and the other half sent for histology.

Starting from about 500 ng total RNA, TCRbeta-specific cDNA was produced by reverse transcription with a constant-region primer and ProtoScript II reverse transcriptase. Construction of the TCRbeta libraries relied on three nested rounds of multiplex PCR, following a slightly modified ARM-PCR procedure. Each of the first two PCR rounds ran for 10 cycles and used multiplex TRBV1-TRBV30 forward primers together with a Cbeta reverse primer. A final 25-cycle PCR with Deep VentR polymerase added sample barcodes and Illumina adapters. Before sequencing, amplicons of 200-500 bp were gel-purified using a QIAquick gel extraction kit. An Illumina HiSeq 2500 was used to sequence the TCRbeta amplicons with 250-bp paired-end reads. Regarding the original processing steps: Quality trimming of reads was performed with Trimmomatic v0.33, and paired reads were merged with FLASH v1.2.11 so that full CDR3 sequences could be recovered. MiGEC v1.2.1b assigned V, D and J germline segments to the rearranged TCRbeta sequences. Clonotype statistics, along with Shannon-Wiener diversity indices, were calculated using VDJtools v1.0.0. To reduce sampling bias, subsequent analyses other than the diversity analysis used only the 250 most abundant clonotypes in each sample. The public reads were quality trimmed at Q25 with fastp and then assembled into clones with MiXCR by TCRdb, keeping productive beta chains. Identical CDR3 proteins give one entry, which carries the most common genes and DNA. TCRdb, not the authors, supplied the V and J calls. The sample has tens of thousands of distinct CDR3 sequences on record, roughly 72% of them singletons. Less than 20% of the sample is taken by the ten largest.

Comment on this clonotype: Its antigen specificity is not known. Here the CDR3 omits its conserved ending phenylalanine or tryptophan, so a read error is the likely source.

Recombination joined TRBV29-1 with TRBJ1-3, with a weak D call of TRBD1 (6 bases match). The source material was liver tumor tissue from sampling region 1. According to the study, the label for this sample's cell subset or site signals: tumor region T1, superior pole. The TCR comes from a man in his forties with primary liver carcinoma and hepatitis B virus infection. The CDR3 protein: CSVEDSGRNTIYS. Here is the DNA: TGCAGCGTGGAGGACAGCGGTCGGAACACCATATATTCT.